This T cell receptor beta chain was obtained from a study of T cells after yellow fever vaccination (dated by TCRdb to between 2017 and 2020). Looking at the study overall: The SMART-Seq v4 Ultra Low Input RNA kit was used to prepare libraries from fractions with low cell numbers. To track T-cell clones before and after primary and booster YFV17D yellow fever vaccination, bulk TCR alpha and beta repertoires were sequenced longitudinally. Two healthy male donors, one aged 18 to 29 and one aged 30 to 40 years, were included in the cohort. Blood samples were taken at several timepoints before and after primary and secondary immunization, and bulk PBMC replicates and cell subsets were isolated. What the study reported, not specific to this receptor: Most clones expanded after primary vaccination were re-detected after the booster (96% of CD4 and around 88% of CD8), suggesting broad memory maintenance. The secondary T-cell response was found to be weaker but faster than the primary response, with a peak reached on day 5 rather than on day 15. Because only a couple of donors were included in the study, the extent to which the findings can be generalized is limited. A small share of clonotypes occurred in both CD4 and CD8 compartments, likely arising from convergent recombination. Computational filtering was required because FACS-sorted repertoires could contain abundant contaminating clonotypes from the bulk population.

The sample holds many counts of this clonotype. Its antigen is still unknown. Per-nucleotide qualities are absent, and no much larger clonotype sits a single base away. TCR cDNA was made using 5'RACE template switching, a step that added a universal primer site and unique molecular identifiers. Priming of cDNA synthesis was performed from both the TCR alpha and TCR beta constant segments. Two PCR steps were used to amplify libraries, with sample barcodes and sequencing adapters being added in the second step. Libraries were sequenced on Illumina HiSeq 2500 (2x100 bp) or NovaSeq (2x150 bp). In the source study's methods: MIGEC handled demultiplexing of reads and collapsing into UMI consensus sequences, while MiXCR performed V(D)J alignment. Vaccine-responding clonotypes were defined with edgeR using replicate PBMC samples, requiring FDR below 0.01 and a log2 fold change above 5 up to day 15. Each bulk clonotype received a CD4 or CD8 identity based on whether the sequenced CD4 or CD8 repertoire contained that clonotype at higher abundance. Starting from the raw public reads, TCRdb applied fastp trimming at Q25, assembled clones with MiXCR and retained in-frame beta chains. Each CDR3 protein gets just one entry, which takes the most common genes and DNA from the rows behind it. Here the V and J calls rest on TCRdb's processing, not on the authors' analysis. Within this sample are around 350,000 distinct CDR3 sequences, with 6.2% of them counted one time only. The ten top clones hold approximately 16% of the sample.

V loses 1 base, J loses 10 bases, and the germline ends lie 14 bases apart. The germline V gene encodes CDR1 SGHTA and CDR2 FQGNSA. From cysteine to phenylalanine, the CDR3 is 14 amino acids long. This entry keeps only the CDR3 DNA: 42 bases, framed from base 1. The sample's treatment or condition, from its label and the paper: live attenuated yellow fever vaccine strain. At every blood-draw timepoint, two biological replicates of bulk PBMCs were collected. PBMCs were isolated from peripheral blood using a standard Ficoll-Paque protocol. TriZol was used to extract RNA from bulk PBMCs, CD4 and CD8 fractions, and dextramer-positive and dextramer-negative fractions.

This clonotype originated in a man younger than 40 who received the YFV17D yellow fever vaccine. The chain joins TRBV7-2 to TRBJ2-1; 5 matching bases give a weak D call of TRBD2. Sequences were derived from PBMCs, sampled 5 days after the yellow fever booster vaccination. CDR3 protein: CASSLGERWEEQFF. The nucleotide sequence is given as TGTGCCAGCAGCTTAGGGGAGAGGTGGGAAGAGCAGTTCTTC.